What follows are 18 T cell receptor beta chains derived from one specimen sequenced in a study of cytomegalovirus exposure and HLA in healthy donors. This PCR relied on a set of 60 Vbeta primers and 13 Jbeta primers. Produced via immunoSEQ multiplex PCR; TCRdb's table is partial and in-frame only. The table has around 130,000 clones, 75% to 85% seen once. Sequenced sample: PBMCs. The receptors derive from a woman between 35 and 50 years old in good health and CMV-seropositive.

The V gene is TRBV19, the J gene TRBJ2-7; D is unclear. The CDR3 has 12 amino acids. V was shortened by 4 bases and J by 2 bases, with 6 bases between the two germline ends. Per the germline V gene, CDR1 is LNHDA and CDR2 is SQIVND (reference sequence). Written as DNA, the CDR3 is TGTGCCAGTAGTAGTAGTCCCTACGAGCAGTACTTC. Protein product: CASSSSPYEQYF.

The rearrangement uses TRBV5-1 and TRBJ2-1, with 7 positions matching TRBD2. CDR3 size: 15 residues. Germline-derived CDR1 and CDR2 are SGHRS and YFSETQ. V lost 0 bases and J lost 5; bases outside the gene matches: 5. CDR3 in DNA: TGCGCCAGCAGCTTGGGACTAGCTGATCACAATGAGCAGTTCTTC. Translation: CASSLGLADHNEQFF. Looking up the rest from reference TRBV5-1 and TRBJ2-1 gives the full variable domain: KAGVTQTPRYLIKTRGQQVTLSCSPISGHRSVSWYQQTPGQGLQFLFEYFSETQRNKGNFPGRFSGRQFSNSRSEMNVSTLELGDSALYLCASSLGLADHNEQFFGPGTRLTVL.

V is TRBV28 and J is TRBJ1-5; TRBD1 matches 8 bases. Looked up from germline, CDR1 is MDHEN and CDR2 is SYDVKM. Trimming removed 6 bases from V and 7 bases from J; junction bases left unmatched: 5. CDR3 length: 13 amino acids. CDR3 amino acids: CASRPQGDQPQHF. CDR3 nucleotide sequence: TGTGCCAGCAGACCACAGGGGGACCAGCCCCAGCATTTT.

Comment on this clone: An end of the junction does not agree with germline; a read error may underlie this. The CDR3 sequence: CSARLRDRDHF. As DNA, the CDR3 is TGCAGTGCTCGCTTGAGGGACAGGGATCACTTC. This rearrangement joins TRBV20-1 to TRBJ2-5, with TRBD1 identical over 9 bases. CDR3 length equals 11 residues. Germline V lookup: CDR1 DFQATT, CDR2 SNEGSKA (reference sequence).

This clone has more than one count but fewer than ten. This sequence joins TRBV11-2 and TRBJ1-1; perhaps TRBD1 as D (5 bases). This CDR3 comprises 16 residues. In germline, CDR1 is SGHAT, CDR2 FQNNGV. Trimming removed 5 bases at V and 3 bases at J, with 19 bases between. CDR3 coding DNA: TGTGCCAGCAGCCGACAGAATTTTGTGATAGACACTGAAGCTTTCTTT. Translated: CASSRQNFVIDTEAFF. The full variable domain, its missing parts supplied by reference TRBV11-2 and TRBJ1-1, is EAGVAQSPRYKIIEKRQSVAFWCNPISGHATLYWYQQILGQGPKLLIQFQNNGVVDDSQLPKDRFSAERLKGVDSTLKIQPAKLEDSAVYLCASSRQNFVIDTEAFFGQGTRLTVV.

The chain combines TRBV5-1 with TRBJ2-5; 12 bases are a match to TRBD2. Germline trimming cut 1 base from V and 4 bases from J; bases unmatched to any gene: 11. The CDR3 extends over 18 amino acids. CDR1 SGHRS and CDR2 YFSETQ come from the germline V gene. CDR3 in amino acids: CASSLTPPLAGGLETQYF. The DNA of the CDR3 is TGCGCCAGCAGCTTGACCCCACCCCTAGCGGGGGGGTTAGAGACCCAGTACTTC. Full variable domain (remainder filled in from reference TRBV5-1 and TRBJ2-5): KAGVTQTPRYLIKTRGQQVTLSCSPISGHRSVSWYQQTPGQGLQFLFEYFSETQRNKGNFPGRFSGRQFSNSRSEMNVSTLELGDSALYLCASSLTPPLAGGLETQYFGPGTRLLVL.

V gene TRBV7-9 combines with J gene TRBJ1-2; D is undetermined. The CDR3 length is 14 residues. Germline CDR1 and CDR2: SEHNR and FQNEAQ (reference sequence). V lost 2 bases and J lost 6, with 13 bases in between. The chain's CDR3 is CASSLTSVADGYTF. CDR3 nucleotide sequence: TGTGCCAGCAGCTTAACATCGGTTGCGGATGGCTACACCTTC.

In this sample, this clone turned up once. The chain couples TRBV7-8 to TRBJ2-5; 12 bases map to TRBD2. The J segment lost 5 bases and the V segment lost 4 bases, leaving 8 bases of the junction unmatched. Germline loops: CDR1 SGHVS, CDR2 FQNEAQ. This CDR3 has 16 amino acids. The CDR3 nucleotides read TGTGCCAGCAGCTCAACTAGCGGGAGGAGGGGGGAGACCCAGTACTTC. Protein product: CASSSTSGRRGETQYF.

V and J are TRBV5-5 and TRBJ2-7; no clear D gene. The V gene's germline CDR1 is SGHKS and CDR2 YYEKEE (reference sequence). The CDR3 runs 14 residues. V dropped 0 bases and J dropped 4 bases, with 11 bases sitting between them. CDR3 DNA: TGTGCCAGCAGCTTGGGCTGGCCGCCTTACGAGCAGTACTTC. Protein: CASSLGWPPYEQYF.

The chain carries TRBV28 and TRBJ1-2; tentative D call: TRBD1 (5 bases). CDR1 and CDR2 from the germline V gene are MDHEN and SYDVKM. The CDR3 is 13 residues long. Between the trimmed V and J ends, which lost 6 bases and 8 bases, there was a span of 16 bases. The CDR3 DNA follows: TGTGCCAGCAGGGACAAGGGTCCTTTGGGCTACACCTTC. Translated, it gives CASRDKGPLGYTF.

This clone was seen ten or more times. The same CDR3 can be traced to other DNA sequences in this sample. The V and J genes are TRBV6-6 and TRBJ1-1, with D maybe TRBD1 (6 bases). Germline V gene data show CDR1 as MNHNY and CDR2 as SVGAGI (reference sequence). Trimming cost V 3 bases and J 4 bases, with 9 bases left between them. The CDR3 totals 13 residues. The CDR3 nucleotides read TGTGCCAGCAGTTATCAGGGGTCCACTGAAGCTTTCTTT. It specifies CASSYQGSTEAFF.

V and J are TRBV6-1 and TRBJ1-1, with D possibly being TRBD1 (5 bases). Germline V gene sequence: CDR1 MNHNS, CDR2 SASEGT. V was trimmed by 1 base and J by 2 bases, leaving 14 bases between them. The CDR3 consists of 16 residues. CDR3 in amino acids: CASSEGGFGGNTEAFF. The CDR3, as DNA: TGTGCCAGCAGTGAAGGGGGCTTCGGCGGTAACACTGAAGCTTTCTTT.

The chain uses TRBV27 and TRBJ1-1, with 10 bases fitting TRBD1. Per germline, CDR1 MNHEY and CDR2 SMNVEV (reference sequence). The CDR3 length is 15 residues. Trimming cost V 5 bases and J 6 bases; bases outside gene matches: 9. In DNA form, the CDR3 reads TGTGCCAGCAGTACACCGGGACAGGGGCGCTCTGAAGCTTTCTTT. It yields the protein CASSTPGQGRSEAFF.

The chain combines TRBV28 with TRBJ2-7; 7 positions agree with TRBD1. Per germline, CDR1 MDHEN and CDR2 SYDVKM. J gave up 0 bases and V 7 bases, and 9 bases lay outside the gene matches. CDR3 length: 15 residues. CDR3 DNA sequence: TGTGCCAGCATTCGGGGACAGAAACACTCCTACGAGCAGTACTTC. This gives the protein CASIRGQKHSYEQYF.

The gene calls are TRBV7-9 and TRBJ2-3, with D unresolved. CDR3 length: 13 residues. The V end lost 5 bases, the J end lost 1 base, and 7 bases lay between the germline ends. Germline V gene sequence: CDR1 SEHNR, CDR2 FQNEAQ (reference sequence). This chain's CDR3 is CASSLPGTDTQYF. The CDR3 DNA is TGTGCCAGCAGCCTACCGGGCACAGATACGCAGTATTTT.

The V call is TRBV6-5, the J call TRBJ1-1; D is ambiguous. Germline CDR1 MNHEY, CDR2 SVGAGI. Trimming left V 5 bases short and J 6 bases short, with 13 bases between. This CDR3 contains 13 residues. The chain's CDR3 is CASSPSRRSEAFF. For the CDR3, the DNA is TGTGCCAGCAGTCCCTCTCGCAGATCTGAAGCTTTCTTT.

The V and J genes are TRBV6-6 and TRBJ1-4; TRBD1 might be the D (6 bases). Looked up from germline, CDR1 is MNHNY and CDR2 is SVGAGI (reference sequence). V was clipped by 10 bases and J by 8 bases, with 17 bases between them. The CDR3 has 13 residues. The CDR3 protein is CAIRSGAREKLFF. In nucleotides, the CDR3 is TGTGCCATCCGATCAGGGGCTAGAGAAAAACTGTTTTTT.

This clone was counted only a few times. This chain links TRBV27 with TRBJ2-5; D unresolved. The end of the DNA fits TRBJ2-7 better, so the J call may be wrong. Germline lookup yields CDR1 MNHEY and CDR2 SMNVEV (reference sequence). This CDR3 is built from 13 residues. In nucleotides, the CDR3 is TGTGCCAGCAGTTTATCGGTCTCCTACGAGCAGTACTTC. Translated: CASSLSVSYEQYF.